This T cell receptor beta chain stems from a study of cytomegalovirus exposure and HLA in healthy donors. Turning to the study itself: As released early, the data held 80 million to 90 million unique TCRs from HLA-typed donors.

It was with 60 Vbeta and 13 Jbeta primers that the PCR ran. The repertoire was sequenced with immunoSEQ multiplex PCR; TCRdb's copy has only in-frame clones and lacks some. The table has some 150,000 clones, 55% to 70% seen once; the top ten hold around 7.1%. CDR1 and CDR2 (germline): MDHEN, SYDVKM. The V and J ends lost 3 bases and 10 bases, in that order; junction bases with no gene match: 0. There are 14 residues in the CDR3. This sequence originates from an older woman in good health and CMV-seropositive. The chain has TRBV28 and TRBJ2-1; 16 nucleotides agree with TRBD2. The sequencing input was PBMCs. CDR3: CASSLGLAGGEQFF. DNA of the CDR3: TGTGCCAGCAGTTTGGGACTAGCGGGAGGGGAGCAGTTCTTC.